The 32 T cell receptor beta chains below were found in one sample sequenced in a study of shared clonotypes between healthy human individuals. Method: immunoSEQ multiplex PCR; TCRdb's copy keeps in-frame clones and lacks some. The table has 2 million to 2.5 million clones, just under 95% seen once. Sequencing was done on a sample of naive CD4+ T cells from PBMCs. The sample's subset: CD45RA+ positively selected. Source of these receptors: a young man in good health. Some clones in this sample may be carry-over from other donors' samples.

The gene calls are TRBV30 and TRBJ1-5; D ambiguous. The V gene's germline CDR1 is GTSNPN and CDR2 SVGIG (reference sequence). This CDR3 has 14 residues. V shed 3 bases and J shed 3 bases, with 12 bases lying between them. For the CDR3, the DNA is TGTGCCTGGAGCGAGATCCTATCCAATCAGCCCCAGCATTTT. It yields the protein CAWSEILSNQPQHF. Together with reference TRBV30 and TRBJ1-5, the CDR3 gives the full variable domain: SQTIHQWPATLVQPVGSPLSLECTVEGTSNPNLYWYRQAAGRGLQLLFYSVGIGQISSEVPQNLSASRPQDRQFILSSKKLLLSDSGFYLCAWSEILSNQPQHFGDGTRLSIL.

The chain uses TRBV7-2 and TRBJ1-1; possibly TRBD1 for D (6 bases). This CDR3 region has 12 residues. Trimming pared 5 bases from V and 4 bases from J, leaving 8 bases between. Germline V gene sequence: CDR1 SGHTA, CDR2 FQGNSA. The CDR3 DNA reads as TGTGCCAGCAGCCAGGGGCCCACTGAAGCTTTCTTT. Residues: CASSQGPTEAFF.

J is TRBJ2-7 and V is TRBV5-4, with 8 nucleotides matching TRBD1. Germline V gives CDR1 SGHNT, CDR2 YYREEE (reference sequence). Trimming at V came to 3 bases and at J to 0 bases, leaving 5 bases not matched to a gene. The CDR3 spans 15 residues. The chain's CDR3 is CASSSPTGDSYEQYF. CDR3 coding DNA: TGTGCCAGCAGCTCCCCGACAGGGGACTCCTACGAGCAGTACTTC.

Concerning this clone itself: This CDR3 is also generated by other DNA sequences in the sample. CDR3 amino acids: CASSLSRNTEAFF. The CDR3 DNA reads as TGTGCCAGCAGTTTAAGCAGGAACACTGAAGCTTTCTTT. The chain is built from TRBV28 and TRBJ1-1; D call uncertain. This CDR3 region has 13 residues. The V gene's germline CDR1 is MDHEN and CDR2 SYDVKM. V lost 2 bases to trimming and J lost 1 base, with 5 bases between them.

The chain recombines TRBV6-5 with TRBJ2-7; the match to TRBD2 covers 8 bases. The CDR3 runs 15 residues. CDR1 is MNHEY, CDR2 SVGAGI, per germline. The V gene end was trimmed by 6 bases and the J gene end by 7 bases; junction bases not matched to a gene: 14. The CDR3 DNA reads as TGTGCCAGCAGACCCCCCGTTCTAGCGGGTGGGGAGCAGTACTTC. It yields the protein CASRPPVLAGGEQYF.

The chain links TRBV9 to TRBJ2-3; 9 bases agree with TRBD2. Trimming removed 6 bases from V and 1 base from J; junction bases left unmatched: 9. This CDR3 contains 16 residues. Germline V gene data show CDR1 as SGDLS and CDR2 as YYNGEE. CDR3 nucleotides: TGTGCCAGCAACGATCATAGCGGGAGCCGCACAGATACGCAGTATTTT. It encodes CASNDHSGSRTDTQYF.

This chain links TRBV29-1 with TRBJ1-1; tentative D call: TRBD1 (6 bases). Trimming left V 4 bases short and J 6 bases short, with 33 bases between. Germline V gene sequence: CDR1 SQVTM, CDR2 ANQGSEA. The CDR3 length is 19 residues. CDR3 in amino acids: CSVGVSRYNREGTKAEAFF. The CDR3 region has the DNA TGCAGCGTTGGGGTCTCTAGGTACAACAGGGAGGGTACTAAAGCTGAAGCTTTCTTT. The variable domain in full, completed from reference TRBV29-1 and TRBJ1-1, reads SAVISQKPSRDICQRGTSLTIQCQVDSQVTMMFWYRQQPGQSLTLIATANQGSEATYESGFVIDKFPISRPNLTFSTLTVSNMSPEDSSIYLCSVGVSRYNREGTKAEAFFGQGTRLTVV.

The CDR3 sequence: CAISESKAGLGYGYTF. As DNA, the CDR3 is TGTGCCATCAGTGAGTCGAAGGCAGGGTTGGGCTATGGCTACACCTTC. The rearrangement links TRBV10-3 to TRBJ1-2; D is possibly TRBD1 (5 bases). V was shortened by 0 bases and J by 4 bases, with 15 bases between the two germline ends. There are 16 residues in the CDR3. From germline, CDR1 is ENHRY and CDR2 SYGVKD.

About this clone itself: A junction boundary mismatches the germline segment, possibly from a read error. The V gene is TRBV19, the J gene TRBJ2-4; maybe TRBD2 (6 bases). The CDR3 totals 13 residues. Germline V CDR1 and CDR2: LNHDA, SQIVND (reference sequence). CDR3: CACSILAQNIQYF. As DNA, the CDR3 is TGTGCCTGTAGTATACTAGCCCAAAACATTCAGTACTTC.

The rearrangement links TRBV4-1 to TRBJ1-2, with a weak D call TRBD1 (5 bases). Germline V CDR1 and CDR2: MGHRA, YSYEKL. This CDR3 region has 14 residues. Deletions cut 2 bases from V and 4 bases from J, with 11 bases between. The CDR3 region has the DNA TGCGCCAGCAGCCAACCAAGGGGTCCCTATGGCTACACCTTC. It is translated as CASSQPRGPYGYTF.

This clone was seen just once. Other DNA sequences in the same sample also yield this CDR3. The chain has TRBV4-1 and TRBJ1-5; unclear D gene. The CDR3 extends over 14 amino acids. CDR1 and CDR2 (germline): MGHRA, YSYEKL. Trimming stripped 0 bases from V and 2 bases from J, with 5 bases between. The CDR3 loop is CASSQDRGNQPQHF. CDR3 DNA: TGCGCCAGCAGCCAAGATCGCGGCAATCAGCCCCAGCATTTT.

Of note for this clone: The same CDR3 also results from other DNA sequences found in this sample. The rearrangement links TRBV4-1 to TRBJ2-5; 9 nucleotides match TRBD2. Trimming at V came to 1 base and at J to 1 base, leaving 4 bases not matched to a gene. This CDR3 is 16 amino acids long. CDR1 and CDR2 from the germline V gene are MGHRA and YSYEKL. This chain's CDR3 is CASSQGPTSGQETQYF. The CDR3 DNA is TGCGCCAGCAGCCAAGGCCCGACTAGCGGCCAAGAGACCCAGTACTTC.

The chain is built from TRBV21-1 and TRBJ2-1; TRBD1 is the table's D call, not checked against the DNA. TRBV21-1 is recorded as a pseudogene. There are 16 residues in the CDR3. In DNA form, the CDR3 reads TGTGCCAGCAGCAAAAGGGGTAGGACAAATACTCATGAGCAGTTCTTC. Protein product: CASSKRGRTNTHEQFF.

This clone has only one observation. The V call is TRBV5-4, the J call TRBJ2-7; the D gene is possibly TRBD2 (6 bases). The germline V gene has CDR1 SGHNT and CDR2 YYREEE (reference sequence). Trimming cost V 0 bases and J 1 base, with 11 bases left between them. This CDR3 is 15 amino acids long. The chain's CDR3 is CASSLDGTPSYEQYF. The CDR3 DNA follows: TGTGCCAGCAGCTTGGACGGGACTCCTTCCTACGAGCAGTACTTC.

J is TRBJ2-6 and V is TRBV19; D is uncertain. The V and J ends lost 4 bases and 0 bases respectively, with 7 bases between them. CDR1 LNHDA and CDR2 SQIVND come from the germline V gene (reference sequence). This CDR3 contains 15 residues. Written as DNA, the CDR3 is TGTGCCAGTAGTAGCCCCGACTCTGGGGCCAACGTCCTGACTTTC. Protein: CASSSPDSGANVLTF.

The chain links TRBV28 to TRBJ2-2; a weak D match, TRBD2 (6 bases). V lost 4 bases and J lost 6, with 15 bases in between. The CDR3 has 15 amino acids. The germline gives CDR1 MDHEN, CDR2 SYDVKM. CDR3 amino acids: CASSSGTLPAGELFF. CDR3 in DNA: TGTGCCAGCAGTTCCGGGACTCTGCCCGCCGGGGAGCTGTTTTTT.

This clone was detected only once. The gene calls are TRBV5-1 and TRBJ2-7; no clear D gene. The CDR3 has 15 amino acids. Germline V lookup: CDR1 SGHRS, CDR2 YFSETQ. The V gene lost 2 bases and the J gene lost 2 bases, with 14 bases spanning the gap. The CDR3 DNA is TGCGCCAGCAGCTTTTCCCCGGAGAGCGCCTACGAGCAGTACTTC. Protein sequence: CASSFSPESAYEQYF.

This chain links TRBV4-1 with TRBJ1-1; D gene uncertain. Trimming removed 5 bases from V and 5 bases from J, with 21 bases in between. Germline CDR1 MGHRA, CDR2 YSYEKL. There are 16 residues in the CDR3. CDR3 protein: CASSTFPSWVWTEAFF. The CDR3, as DNA: TGCGCCAGCAGCACCTTCCCAAGTTGGGTGTGGACTGAAGCTTTCTTT.

V is TRBV7-6 and J is TRBJ1-3, with D maybe TRBD1 (5 bases). V was shortened by 5 bases and J by 2 bases, with 19 bases between the two germline ends. The CDR3 covers 17 residues. The germline V gene encodes CDR1 SGHVS and CDR2 FNYEAQ. Here the CDR3 reads CASSDPRRGIAGNTIYF. The CDR3 region has the DNA TGTGCCAGCAGCGACCCCCGCCGGGGGATAGCTGGAAACACCATATATTTT.

J is TRBJ2-2 and V is TRBV13, with 9 bases identical to TRBD1. V lost 10 bases and J lost 4; bases outside the gene matches: 4. The CDR3 is 13 residues long. Germline CDR1 PRHDT, CDR2 FYEKMQ (reference sequence). The CDR3 loop reads CANRQGGTGELFF. CDR3 nucleotides: TGTGCCAACCGACAGGGGGGCACCGGGGAGCTGTTTTTT.

This chain joins TRBV19 and TRBJ2-1; D remains ambiguous. Trimming shortened V by 8 bases and J by 0 bases, and 11 bases separated the two germline ends. The CDR3 sequence is 14 residues long. CDR1 and CDR2 (germline): LNHDA, SQIVND (reference sequence). The CDR3 DNA reads TGTGCCAGTCGTTACAAGGCCTCCTACAATGAGCAGTTCTTC. Residues: CASRYKASYNEQFF.

The chain employs TRBV6-1 and TRBJ2-7; maybe TRBD1 (5 bases). The CDR3 sequence is 14 residues long. V gave up 3 bases and J gave up 1 base, with 10 bases separating them. CDR1 MNHNS and CDR2 SASEGT come from the germline V gene. The CDR3 DNA follows: TGTGCCAGCAGTGAGAGAAGGGGATCCTACGAGCAGTACTTC. Translating gives CASSERRGSYEQYF.

The chain links TRBV20-1 to TRBJ1-2; no firm D call. The germline V and J ends were trimmed by 3 bases and 6 bases, with 5 bases remaining between them. This CDR3 has 10 amino acids. Germline V lookup: CDR1 DFQATT, CDR2 SNEGSKA (reference sequence). CDR3 region: CSARSNGYTF. CDR3 in DNA: TGCAGTGCTAGGTCAAATGGCTACACCTTC.

V is TRBV18 and J is TRBJ2-3; perhaps TRBD2 as D (8 bases). Looked up from germline, CDR1 is KGHSH and CDR2 is LQKENI. The CDR3 extends over 20 amino acids. V lost 6 bases, J lost 0 bases, and 28 bases lay in between. CDR3 coding DNA: TGTGCCAGCTCCCCGAGATCGGGACTAGGGGGCCCCACTAGCACAGATACGCAGTATTTT. Translation gives CASSPRSGLGGPTSTDTQYF.

The rearrangement links TRBV7-2 to TRBJ1-4, with a weak D call TRBD1 (6 bases). The V end lost 4 bases, the J end lost 7 bases, and 16 bases lay between the germline ends. The CDR3 totals 15 residues. Germline V gene sequence: CDR1 SGHTA, CDR2 FQGNSA. This CDR3 is CASSSDGFRGEKLFF. In DNA form, the CDR3 reads TGTGCCAGCAGCTCCGATGGTTTCAGGGGTGAAAAACTGTTTTTT.

A note on this clone: This CDR3 is also generated by other DNA sequences in the sample. The CDR3 loop is CASSPDSYGYTF. The CDR3 nucleotides read TGCGCCAGCAGCCCGGACAGTTATGGCTACACCTTC. The V gene is TRBV5-1, the J gene TRBJ1-2; weak D call: TRBD1 (6 bases). Trimming pared 4 bases from V and 5 bases from J, leaving 9 bases between. The CDR3 sequence is 12 residues long. The germline CDR1 and CDR2 sequences are SGHRS and YFSETQ.

This chain links TRBV27 with TRBJ1-5; tentatively, D is TRBD1 (5 bases). The CDR3 runs to 16 residues. Trimming removed 6 bases from V and 6 bases from J, with 21 bases in between. The V gene's germline CDR1 is MNHEY and CDR2 SMNVEV (reference sequence). As DNA, the CDR3 is TGTGCCAGCAGCCCTAAGTTCGGGGCTCTGGGTCAGCCCCAGCATTTT. Amino acids: CASSPKFGALGQPQHF.

This chain connects TRBV18 to TRBJ2-5; D call uncertain. The CDR3 is 16 residues long. The germline gives CDR1 KGHSH, CDR2 LQKENI. V gave up 3 bases and J gave up 5 bases, with 19 bases separating them. The CDR3 DNA reads as TGTGCCAGCTCACCCTGGGATTCAAATCTGGGGGAGACCCAGTACTTC. As protein: CASSPWDSNLGETQYF. Together with reference TRBV18 and TRBJ2-5, the CDR3 gives the full variable domain: NAGVMQNPRHLVRRRGQEARLRCSPMKGHSHVYWYRQLPEEGLKFMVYLQKENIIDESGMPKERFSAEFPKEGPSILRIQQVVRGDSAAYFCASSPWDSNLGETQYFGPGTRLLVL.

V is TRBV5-1 and J is TRBJ2-2, with 10 bases that match TRBD1. Germline V gives CDR1 SGHRS, CDR2 YFSETQ. The CDR3 spans 16 residues. V lost 3 bases to trimming and J lost 6 bases; unmatched junction nucleotides: 8. The CDR3 sequence is CASSSPGQGTAGELFF. The CDR3 DNA is TGCGCCAGCAGCTCACCGGGACAGGGGACCGCCGGGGAGCTGTTTTTT.

The rearrangement joins TRBV7-2 to TRBJ2-5; D gene ambiguous. The length of the CDR3 is 13 residues. Trimming removed 5 bases at V and 5 bases at J, with 12 bases between. Germline CDR1 is SGHTA and CDR2 is FQGNSA. CDR3 sequence reads: CASSQQSRETQYF. In DNA, the CDR3 is TGTGCCAGCAGCCAACAATCAAGGGAGACCCAGTACTTC.

The chain carries TRBV28 and TRBJ2-1; TRBD2 is a possible D gene (6 bases). Trimming cost V 4 bases and J 12 bases, with 16 bases left between them. The CDR3 is 13 residues long. Germline V gene lookup returns CDR1 MDHEN and CDR2 SYDVKM. The CDR3 here is CASSSPGEPWQFF. The CDR3 bases are TGTGCCAGCAGTTCCCCGGGGGAGCCCTGGCAGTTCTTC.

The chain has TRBV30 and TRBJ1-6, with D hard to call. V lost 0 bases, J lost 9 bases, and 6 bases lay in between. CDR3 length equals 12 residues. The germline V gene encodes CDR1 GTSNPN and CDR2 SVGIG (reference sequence). CDR3 DNA sequence: TGTGCCTGGAGTGTAGGGATTTCACCCCTCCACTTT. Translation: CAWSVGISPLHF.